This section outlines one TCR beta chain sequence together with its context. The antigen is not known. The data derive from a study of T cell repertoires in cytomegalovirus infection. Whole-study context: It was the public TCR beta signatures that indicated both CMV infection and matching HLA type. Points from the study as a whole: Cumulative public TCR beta family frequency identified carriers of CMV plus the relevant HLA. HLA-C-restricted CMV clonotypes gave the most frequent clonotype in two of eight donors.

One entry per CDR3 protein, called by TCRdb with MiXCR from the reads. The table shows 680,000 or so distinct CDR3 sequences, with less than 40% occurring only once. Germline V CDR1 and CDR2: SEHNR, FQNEAQ (reference sequence). The CDR3 spans 15 residues. Losses at the gene ends were 1 base for V and 13 bases for J; bases not matched to a gene: 12. This chain connects TRBV7-9 to TRBJ2-1; 8 bases agree with TRBD1. The sample consisted of PBMCs. The receptor was isolated from a human donor in good health (CMV status not recorded). Some clones in this sample may be carry-over from other donors' samples. The CDR3 loop reads CASSLVAQGVIQQFF. CDR3 in DNA: TGTGCCAGCAGCTTAGTTGCACAGGGGGTTATACAACAGTTCTTC.